This T cell receptor beta chain was sequenced for a study of regulatory T cells in long-lasting Graves disease (dated by TCRdb to the early 2020s). Turning to the overall study: Newly diagnosed Graves' disease patients had taken antithyroid drugs for less than 3 months. Peripheral blood TCR sequencing and RNA sequencing compared persistent Graves' disease patients with newly diagnosed Graves' disease patients. The study was conducted in China and was registered as a clinical trial. A total of roughly 35 samples were covered by TCR sequencing, comprising roughly 13 persistent and 20 newly diagnosed Graves' disease patients.

Broad study findings and their caveats: Preferential use of TRBV28, TRBJ1-2 and TRBJ2-5 was observed in persistent disease, whereas TRBV20-1 and TRBJ2-1 were favored in newly diagnosed disease. Peripheral blood alone was examined, since thyroid tissue, which constituted the primary lesion, could not be accessed. The authors acknowledged the small sample size as a limitation that may reduce accuracy. Compared with newly diagnosed patients, patients with persistent Graves' disease had lower TCR Shannon entropy and fewer highly expanded clones, which suggests clonal expansion. Sequencing and analysis were limited to the TCR beta chain. A larger number of public clonotypes was shared among persistent patients (around 2,700) than among newly diagnosed patients (roughly 1,000).

Libraries came from multiplex PCR. Sequencing used an Illumina HiSeq 4000. iRepertoire HTBI primers and Arm-PCR amplification of CDR3 regions were used to construct TCR beta libraries. PCR products were gel purified before sequencing. In the source study's methods: A total of some 60 TRBV and under 15 TRBJ segments were identified across samples and were used for gene usage analysis of CDR3 amino acid clonotypes. COPE and FqMerger were used to merge the filtered high-quality paired reads into contigs. BLAST was used to align contigs to IMGT TRBV, TRBD and TRBJ reference genes, and CDR3 was defined according to IMGT. Highly expanded clones were defined as clonotypes with a frequency above 0.1%. Repertoire diversity was measured by Shannon entropy, and V-J evenness by the Gini coefficient. A clonotype found in more than one individual was treated as public. Clones were called with MiXCR by TCRdb after fastp trimmed the public reads at Q25, and only in-frame beta chains were retained. Every entry covers one CDR3 protein and lists the most common genes and DNA from its rows. The V and J calls were not made by the authors but by TCRdb's processing. The sample table records roughly 360,000 distinct CDR3 sequences; 12% of these occur just once. In total, the top ten clones hold under 20% of the sample.

What this sample's time point label stands for: newly diagnosed GD, antithyroid drugs for less than 3 months. RNA was extracted from PBMCs in TRIzol for both TCR sequencing and RNA sequencing. The diagnosis of Graves' disease was made according to American Thyroid Association guidelines. Patients were recruited from an endocrinology department in Xi'an, China. Each patient gave roughly 10 milliliters of peripheral blood, collected in an EDTA anticoagulant tube. PBMCs were isolated by Ficoll Paque Plus density gradient separation without further T cell sorting. An Agilent 2100 Bioanalyzer and agarose gel were used to check RNA quality, and a NanoDrop 2000 was used to measure RNA concentration. V drops 5 bases and J drops 4 bases, leaving 15 bases in between. The CDR3 numbers 15 residues from cysteine through phenylalanine. CDR3 DNA is the only sequence kept; it has 45 bases, read in frame from the first base. CDR1 and CDR2, looked up from the germline V gene, are SNHLY and FYNNEI.

This clonotype was found many times. It has no known antigen specificity. The record has no base qualities; no much larger clone is one base away. The same specimen was also included in a second study, on T cells in Graves' hyperthyroidism and ophthalmopathy. From the second report: Stable Graves' hyperthyroidism was defined as no progression to ophthalmopathy during 18 months of follow-up. Hyperthyroidism patients were newly diagnosed, had a disease duration of under 2 months, and were aged 18 to 65 years. Any patient with an uncontrolled infection, another autoimmune disease, pregnancy or lactation was excluded. Clinical symptoms, serum thyroxine and TRAb, thyroid ultrasound, and orbital computed tomography formed the basis for the diagnoses. A first-round RT-PCR of the TCR CDR3 used the HTBI primer set with the Qiagen OneStep RT-PCR kit. Most expanded thyroid clonotypes (frequency above 0.001) were also detected in blood, a finding suggesting that blood repertoires may reflect thyroid immune responses. A 13 V-J signature model separated ophthalmopathy from stable hyperthyroidism, with nearly 90% sensitivity and about 81% specificity in cross-validation and 80%/75% in testing. In validation, the model predicted progression to ophthalmopathy a median of roughly six months before onset, with roughly 70% sensitivity and about 75% specificity. To identify TCR V-J signatures that set the groups apart, the researchers used a discovery cohort of 100 or so patients, made up of around 42 with Graves' ophthalmopathy and approximately 57 with stable Graves' hyperthyroidism. Prospective prediction of ophthalmopathy was tested in an independent validation cohort of 18 to 20 hyperthyroidism patients and 15 to 17 patients who later progressed to ophthalmopathy. The 100 discovery patients were randomly split 7:3 into training and test sets. The study also compared thyroid tissue and blood T-cell repertoires from several Graves' hyperthyroidism patients. Once sampling was done, hyperthyroidism patients were given methimazole at a starting dose of 30 mg daily, whereas ophthalmopathy patients were given high-dose intravenous methylprednisolone. Libraries were constructed in a second round of multiplex PCR, after which size selection and purification were performed. Sequencing of the libraries was done on an Illumina HiSeq2000 using paired-end 100 bp reads. SOAPnuke was used to process the raw data, with reads discarded if the reads contained adapters or uncalled bases, had a mean Phred below 15, or lacked an exact constant-primer or identifier match. High-quality paired reads were merged using COPE v1.2.5, and each unique nucleotide sequence was defined as a clonotype. MiTCR v1.1 was used to align the clonotypes against IMGT TRBV, TRBD and TRBJ reference segments. Analysis was restricted to V-J combinations with a frequency above 0.0001, which covered 99.2% of repertoires. A TCS score was defined as the ratio between F50 (clonal expansion) and ExV (chaos), using BLOSUM62-based TCRdist between CDR3 peptides within each V-J. Welch's t-statistics and random forest reduced fewer than 550 V-J features to 10 to 15, which were used in a naive Bayes classifier (R e1071). No statistical method was used to fix the sample size in advance, and group allocation was not hidden from the investigators. According to the paper, TCR Vbeta CDR3 sequencing was carried out on about 140 peripheral blood samples, which came from approximately 43 ophthalmopathy, about 75 hyperthyroidism and approximately 17 progressor patients.

The sample consisted of peripheral blood mononuclear cells (PBMCs), taken at new diagnosis, from a patient treated with antithyroid drugs. In this chain, TRBV2 is recombined with TRBJ1-3; the D gene lacks a confident call. The receptor comes from a woman younger than 30 with Graves disease. Donor details come from another sample of the same person, matched by shared clones. The CDR3 is CASSPTPPGGNTIYF. The nucleotide sequence reads TGTGCCAGCAGTCCAACCCCTCCGGGAGGAAACACCATATATTTT.